This record covers a single TCR beta chain. Trimming removed 2 bases from V and 0 bases from J, with 10 bases in between. The germline V gene has CDR1 MDHEN and CDR2 SYDVKM. The CDR3 is 15 amino acids. Enrolled through a virtual design, the participants were between roughly 18 and 95 years of age and came from approximately 25 US areas. Cohort 3 recovered donors had two negative PCRs, clearance, or symptom resolution. The data are from a study of blood T cell repertoires in COVID-19. For the study at large: The United States, Italy and Spain provided the acute and convalescent COVID-19 samples.

Original analysis: It was from reference gene primer amplification that nucleated cell counts were estimated. Assay: immunoSEQ multiplex PCR; the TCRdb copy retains only in-frame clones and omits some. V and J calls and clone size follow that table, whereas D and trimming were derived from the DNA. The table includes more than 200,000 clones, 70% to 90% detected once. The chain employs TRBV28 and TRBJ1-2; possible D gene TRBD1, 6 bases. Source material: PBMCs or T cells enriched from blood (not recorded which). The receptor was isolated from a woman in her forties or fifties who had recovered from COVID-19. The CDR3 spells CASSLRDTSNYGYTF. DNA of the CDR3: TGTGCCAGCAGTTTACGGGACACCTCTAACTATGGCTACACCTTC.